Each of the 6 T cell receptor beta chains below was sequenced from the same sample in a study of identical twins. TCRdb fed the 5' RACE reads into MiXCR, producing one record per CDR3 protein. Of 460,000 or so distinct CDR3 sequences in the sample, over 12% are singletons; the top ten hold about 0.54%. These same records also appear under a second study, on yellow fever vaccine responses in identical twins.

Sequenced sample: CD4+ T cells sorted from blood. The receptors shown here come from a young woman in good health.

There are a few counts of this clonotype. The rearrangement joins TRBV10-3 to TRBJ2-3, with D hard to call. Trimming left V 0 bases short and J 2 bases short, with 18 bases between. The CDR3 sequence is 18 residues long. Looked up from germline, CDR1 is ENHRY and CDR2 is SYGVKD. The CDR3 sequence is CAISESTLQLSDTDTQYF. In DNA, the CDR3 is TGTGCCATCAGTGAGTCGACCCTACAATTATCGGACACAGATACGCAGTATTTT.

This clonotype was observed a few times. CDR3 loop: CASSVGMANEQFF. CDR3 sequence (DNA): TGTGCCAGCAGCGTCGGAATGGCTAATGAGCAGTTCTTC. The chain is built from TRBV11-2 and TRBJ2-1; D remains ambiguous. V gave up 5 bases and J gave up 7 bases, with 12 bases separating them. The CDR3 spans 13 residues. Germline V gene data show CDR1 as SGHAT and CDR2 as FQNNGV. The complete variable domain, with remaining parts taken from reference TRBV11-2 and TRBJ2-1, reads EAGVAQSPRYKIIEKRQSVAFWCNPISGHATLYWYQQILGQGPKLLIQFQNNGVVDDSQLPKDRFSAERLKGVDSTLKIQPAKLEDSAVYLCASSVGMANEQFFGPGTRLTVL.

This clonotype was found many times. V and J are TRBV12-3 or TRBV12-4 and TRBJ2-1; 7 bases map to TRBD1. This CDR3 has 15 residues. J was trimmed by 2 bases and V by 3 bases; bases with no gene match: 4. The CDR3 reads CASSFSQGAYNEQFF. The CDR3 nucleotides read TGTGCCAGCAGTTTCTCTCAGGGGGCCTACAATGAGCAGTTCTTC.

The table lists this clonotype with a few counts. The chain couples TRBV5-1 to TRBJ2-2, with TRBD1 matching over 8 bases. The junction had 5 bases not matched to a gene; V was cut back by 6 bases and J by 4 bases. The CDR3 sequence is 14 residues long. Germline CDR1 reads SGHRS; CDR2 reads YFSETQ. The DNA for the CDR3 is TGCGCCAGCAAAGGACAGGGAGGCACCGGGGAGCTGTTTTTT. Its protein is CASKGQGGTGELFF.

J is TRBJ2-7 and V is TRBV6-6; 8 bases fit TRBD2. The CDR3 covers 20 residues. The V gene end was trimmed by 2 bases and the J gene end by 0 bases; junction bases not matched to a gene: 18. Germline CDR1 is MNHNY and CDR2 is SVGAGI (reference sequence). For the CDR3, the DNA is TGTGCCAGCAGTTACCCTCCGCTCGGGCTAGCGGGTCCTTTCTCCTACGAGCAGTACTTC. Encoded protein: CASSYPPLGLAGPFSYEQYF.

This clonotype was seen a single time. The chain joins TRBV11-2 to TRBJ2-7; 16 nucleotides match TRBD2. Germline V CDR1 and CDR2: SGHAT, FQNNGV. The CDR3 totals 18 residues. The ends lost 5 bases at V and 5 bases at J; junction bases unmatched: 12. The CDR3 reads CASSLTGTSGRVWNEQYF. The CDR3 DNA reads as TGTGCCAGCAGCCTCACCGGGACTAGCGGGAGGGTCTGGAACGAGCAGTACTTC.